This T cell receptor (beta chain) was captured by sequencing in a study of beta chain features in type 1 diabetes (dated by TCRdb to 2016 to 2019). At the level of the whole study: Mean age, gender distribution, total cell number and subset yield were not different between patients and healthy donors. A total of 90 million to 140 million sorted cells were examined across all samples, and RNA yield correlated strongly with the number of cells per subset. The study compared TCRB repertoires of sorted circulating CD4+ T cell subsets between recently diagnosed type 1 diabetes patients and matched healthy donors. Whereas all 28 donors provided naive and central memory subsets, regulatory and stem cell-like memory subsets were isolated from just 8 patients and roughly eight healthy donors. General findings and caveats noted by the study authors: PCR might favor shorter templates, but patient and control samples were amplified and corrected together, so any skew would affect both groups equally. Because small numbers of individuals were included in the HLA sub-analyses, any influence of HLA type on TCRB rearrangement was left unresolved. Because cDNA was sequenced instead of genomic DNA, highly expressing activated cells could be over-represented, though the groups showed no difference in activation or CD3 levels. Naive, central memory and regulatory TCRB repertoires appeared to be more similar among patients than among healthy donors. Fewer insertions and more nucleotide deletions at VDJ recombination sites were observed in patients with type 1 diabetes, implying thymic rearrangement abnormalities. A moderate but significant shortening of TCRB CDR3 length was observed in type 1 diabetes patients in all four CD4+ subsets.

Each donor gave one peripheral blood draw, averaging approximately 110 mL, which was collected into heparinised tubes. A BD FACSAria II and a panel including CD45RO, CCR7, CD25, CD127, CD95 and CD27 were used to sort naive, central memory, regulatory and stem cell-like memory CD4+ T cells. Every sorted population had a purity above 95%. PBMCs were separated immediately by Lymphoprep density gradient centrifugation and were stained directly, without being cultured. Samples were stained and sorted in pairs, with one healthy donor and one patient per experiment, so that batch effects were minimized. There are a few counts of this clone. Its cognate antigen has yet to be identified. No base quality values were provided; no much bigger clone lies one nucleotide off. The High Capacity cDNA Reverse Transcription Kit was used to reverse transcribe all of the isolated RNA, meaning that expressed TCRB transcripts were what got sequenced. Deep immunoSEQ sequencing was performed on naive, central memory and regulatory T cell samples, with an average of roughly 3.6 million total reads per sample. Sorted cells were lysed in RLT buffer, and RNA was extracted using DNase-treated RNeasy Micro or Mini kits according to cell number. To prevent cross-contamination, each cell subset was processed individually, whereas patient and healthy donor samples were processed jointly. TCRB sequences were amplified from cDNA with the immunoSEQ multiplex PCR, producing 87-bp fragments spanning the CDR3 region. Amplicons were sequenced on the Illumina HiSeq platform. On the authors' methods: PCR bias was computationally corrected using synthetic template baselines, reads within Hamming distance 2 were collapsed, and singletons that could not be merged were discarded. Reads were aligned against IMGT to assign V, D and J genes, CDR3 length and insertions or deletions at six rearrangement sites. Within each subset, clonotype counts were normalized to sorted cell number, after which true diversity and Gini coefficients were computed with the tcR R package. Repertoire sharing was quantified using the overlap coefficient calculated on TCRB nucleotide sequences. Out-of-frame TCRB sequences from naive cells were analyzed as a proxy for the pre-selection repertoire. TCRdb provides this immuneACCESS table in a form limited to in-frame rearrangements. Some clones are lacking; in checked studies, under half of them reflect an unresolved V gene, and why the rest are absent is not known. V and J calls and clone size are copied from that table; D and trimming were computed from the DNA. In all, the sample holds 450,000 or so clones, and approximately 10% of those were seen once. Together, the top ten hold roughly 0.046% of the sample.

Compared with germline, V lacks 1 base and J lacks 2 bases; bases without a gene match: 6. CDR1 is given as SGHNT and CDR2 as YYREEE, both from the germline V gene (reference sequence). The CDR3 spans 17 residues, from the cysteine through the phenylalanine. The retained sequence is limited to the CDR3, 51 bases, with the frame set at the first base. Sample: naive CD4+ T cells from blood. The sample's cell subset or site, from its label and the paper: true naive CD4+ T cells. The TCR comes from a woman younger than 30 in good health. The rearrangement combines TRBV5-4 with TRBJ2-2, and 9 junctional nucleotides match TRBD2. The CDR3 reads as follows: CASSLYFLAGNTGELFF. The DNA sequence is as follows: TGTGCCAGCAGCTTGTATTTCCTAGCGGGAAACACCGGGGAGCTGTTTTTT.